This T cell receptor (beta chain) was sequenced in a study of blood T cell repertoires in COVID-19. Only one count was recorded for this clone. As processed by the authors: Using reference gene primer amplification, nucleated cell counts were estimated. Some clones are missing from TCRdb's copy, which holds only in-frame ones; the method was immunoSEQ multiplex PCR. V and J calls plus clone size are reproduced from that table; the DNA served to infer D and trimming. The sample yields 310,000 or so clones, 85% to 90% seen once. The receptor comes from a woman aged 50 to 65 with active or convalescent COVID-19. Sequenced material: peripheral blood.

CDR3 sequence reads: CASSPGGQGGNEQFF. The DNA for the CDR3 is TGTGCCAGCAGTCCGGGCGGACAGGGGGGTAATGAGCAGTTCTTC. The chain has TRBV28 and TRBJ2-1; the match to TRBD1 covers 10 bases. This CDR3 region has 15 residues. V lost 5 bases to trimming and J lost 7 bases; unmatched junction nucleotides: 8. CDR1 and CDR2 (germline): MDHEN, SYDVKM.